The 17 T cell receptor beta chains below all came from one sample that was sequenced in a study of T-cell memory formation after mild COVID-19. TCRdb recomputed calls from the 5' RACE reads with MiXCR, one row per CDR3 protein. Among approximately 450,000 distinct CDR3 sequences listed, around a sixth were seen once. Sequenced material: PBMCs or a T cell subset sorted from them (not recorded which). Receptors originate from an adult woman who had mild COVID-19 (a few samples of this study predate the infection). Cell type and time point are not known.

In this sample, this clonotype turned up a few times. V and J are TRBV5-1 and TRBJ2-7; D is undetermined. The germline V gene encodes CDR1 SGHRS and CDR2 YFSETQ. The CDR3 sequence is 16 residues long. V was pared by 4 bases and J by 4 bases, with 21 bases between. The CDR3 here is CASSPTLDTALYEQYF. The CDR3 DNA reads TGCGCCAGCAGCCCTACTCTAGACACGGCTCTGTACGAGCAGTACTTC.

This clonotype was picked up a small number of times. J is TRBJ2-3 and V is TRBV12-3 or TRBV12-4; possible D gene TRBD2, 7 bases. This CDR3 region has 14 residues. The ends were cut back, 5 bases at V and 5 bases at J, with 14 bases in the middle. In DNA form, the CDR3 reads TGTGCCAGCAGTCGGGGGGCCAGCGTAGATACGCAGTATTTT. Translated: CASSRGASVDTQYF.

This clonotype was counted a few times. The CDR3 sequence: CASSLEVRDRTYEQYF. CDR3 DNA sequence: TGCGCCAGCAGCTTGGAGGTGCGGGATCGAACCTACGAGCAGTACTTC. This chain joins TRBV5-1 and TRBJ2-7, with a tentative D call TRBD2 (6 bases). Germline CDR1 SGHRS, CDR2 YFSETQ. Deletions cut 0 bases from V and 2 bases from J, with 15 bases between. This CDR3 is built from 16 residues.

This clonotype was detected only a few times. The rearrangement links TRBV11-2 to TRBJ2-2; TRBD1 agrees at 7 bases. The CDR3 spans 17 residues. CDR1 and CDR2 (germline): SGHAT, FQNNGV. With V trimmed by 4 bases and J by 3 bases, 11 bases remained unmatched. CDR3 region: CASSSTQTGWDTGELFF. For the CDR3, the DNA is TGTGCCAGCAGCTCCACACAGACAGGGTGGGACACCGGGGAGCTGTTTTTT.

This sequence joins TRBV6-1 and TRBJ2-3; D is ambiguous. V was cut by 4 bases and J by 4 bases, with 6 bases left in between. The CDR3 is made up of 12 amino acids. From germline, CDR1 is MNHNS and CDR2 SASEGT. The CDR3 loop is CASSALSDTQYF. CDR3 coding DNA: TGTGCCAGCAGTGCCCTATCAGATACGCAGTATTTT.

This rearrangement joins TRBV7-2 to TRBJ2-1; no clear D gene. Germline loops: CDR1 SGHTA, CDR2 FQGNSA. This CDR3 contains 13 residues. Trimming removed 5 bases from V and 5 bases from J, with 10 bases in between. CDR3: CASSVDGHNEQFF. CDR3 DNA sequence: TGTGCCAGCAGCGTAGACGGACACAATGAGCAGTTCTTC.

The chain combines TRBV4-1 with TRBJ1-1, with TRBD1 matching over 7 bases. Germline V gene data show CDR1 as MGHRA and CDR2 as YSYEKL. This CDR3 is 13 amino acids long. Trimming removed 0 bases from V and 9 bases from J; junction bases left unmatched: 4. CDR3 protein: CASSQDRGGQAFF. As DNA, the CDR3 is TGCGCCAGCAGCCAAGATAGAGGGGGCCAAGCTTTCTTT.

The V and J genes are TRBV4-1 and TRBJ2-2; D gene uncertain. CDR3 length equals 14 residues. Germline CDR1 reads MGHRA; CDR2 reads YSYEKL. V lost 3 bases to trimming and J lost 3 bases, with 8 bases between them. This CDR3 is CASSQNTYTGELFF. CDR3 nucleotides: TGCGCCAGCAGCCAGAACACCTACACCGGGGAGCTGTTTTTT.

This clonotype was seen a handful of times. This chain connects TRBV10-3 to TRBJ1-1; TRBD1 matches at 9 bases. The CDR3 runs to 16 residues. Germline V CDR1 and CDR2: ENHRY, SYGVKD. With V trimmed by 2 bases and J by 1 base, 5 bases remained unmatched. CDR3: CAISEGQGLGNTEAFF. Here the CDR3 DNA reads TGTGCCATCAGTGAGGGACAGGGGTTGGGGAACACTGAAGCTTTCTTT.

This clonotype has more than one count but fewer than ten. The chain has TRBV29-1 and TRBJ1-4; D is ambiguous. The CDR3 covers 13 residues. Trimming took 4 bases from V and 6 from J, leaving 12 bases between them. Looked up from germline, CDR1 is SQVTM and CDR2 is ANQGSEA. DNA of the CDR3: TGCAGCGTTGTGGGGAACGTGGATGAAAAACTGTTTTTT. It translates to CSVVGNVDEKLFF.

This clonotype was recorded a few times. The CDR3 DNA reads as TGTGCCAGCAGCTCGGAGCAGGGGGGGCAAGAGACCCAGTACTTC. Protein sequence: CASSSEQGGQETQYF. The V call is TRBV6-1, the J call TRBJ2-5; D is tentatively TRBD1 or TRBD2 (7 bases each). Germline V gene lookup returns CDR1 MNHNS and CDR2 SASEGT. V lost 6 bases and J lost 2, with 16 bases in between. This CDR3 has 15 amino acids.

The chain carries TRBV10-3 and TRBJ2-3; 11 bases are shared with TRBD1. The germline V gene has CDR1 ENHRY and CDR2 SYGVKD. With 5 bases clipped from V and 5 bases from J, the junction kept 9 bases outside the gene matches. The CDR3 consists of 16 residues. CDR3 region: CAISYPGQGVGDTQYF. CDR3 coding DNA: TGTGCCATCAGTTACCCGGGACAGGGGGTTGGAGATACGCAGTATTTT.

V gene TRBV7-9 combines with J gene TRBJ2-3; D call uncertain. This CDR3 has 8 residues. Looked up from germline, CDR1 is SEHNR and CDR2 is FQNEAQ (reference sequence). Trimming stripped 6 bases from V and 10 bases from J, with 2 bases between. CDR3 DNA: TGTGCCAGCAGTCCGCAGTATTTT. Amino acid sequence: CASSPQYF.

This clonotype was seen a handful of times. The chain recombines TRBV6-2 or TRBV6-3 with TRBJ2-1; 8 nucleotides agree with TRBD2. This CDR3 spans 15 amino acids. Germline CDR1 MNHEY, CDR2 SVGEGT. Trimming removed 6 bases from V and 7 bases from J; junction bases left unmatched: 11. The CDR3 region is CASSSYGRAVNEQFF. CDR3 nucleotide sequence: TGTGCCAGCAGCTCTTACGGGAGGGCCGTAAATGAGCAGTTCTTC.

This clonotype was counted a few times. This chain links TRBV7-8 with TRBJ2-3; D possibly corresponds to TRBD2 (6 bases). Trimming pared 1 base from V and 4 bases from J, leaving 21 bases between. The CDR3 has 18 amino acids. The germline V gene encodes CDR1 SGHVS and CDR2 FQNEAQ. The CDR3 protein is CASSLDLVAGGDADTQYF. DNA of the CDR3: TGTGCCAGCAGCTTAGACCTGGTGGCGGGCGGGGACGCAGATACGCAGTATTTT.

The chain employs TRBV5-5 and TRBJ2-1; 7 bases are a match to TRBD1. The CDR3 has 14 amino acids. The germline V gene encodes CDR1 SGHKS and CDR2 YYEKEE (reference sequence). The V gene end was trimmed by 3 bases and the J gene end by 5 bases; junction bases not matched to a gene: 5. The CDR3 DNA follows: TGTGCCAGCAGCTCACAGGGGCAGAACAATGAGCAGTTCTTC. It encodes CASSSQGQNNEQFF.

Only a few counts were recorded for this clonotype. V is TRBV5-1 and J is TRBJ2-2; 7 bases match TRBD2. Per the germline V gene, CDR1 is SGHRS and CDR2 is YFSETQ. The J segment lost 2 bases and the V segment lost 0 bases, leaving 4 bases of the junction unmatched. The CDR3 spans 16 residues. The CDR3 protein is CASSLVAGENTGELFF. Here the CDR3 DNA reads TGCGCCAGCAGCTTGGTAGCGGGTGAAAACACCGGGGAGCTGTTTTTT.